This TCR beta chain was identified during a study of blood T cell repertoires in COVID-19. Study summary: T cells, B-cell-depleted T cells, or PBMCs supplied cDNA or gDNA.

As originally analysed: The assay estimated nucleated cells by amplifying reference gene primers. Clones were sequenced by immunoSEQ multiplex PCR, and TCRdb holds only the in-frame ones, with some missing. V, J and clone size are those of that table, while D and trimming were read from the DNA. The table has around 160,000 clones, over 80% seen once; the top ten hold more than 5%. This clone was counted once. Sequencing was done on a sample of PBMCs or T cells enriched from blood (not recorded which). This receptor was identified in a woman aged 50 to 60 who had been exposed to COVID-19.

CDR3 amino acids: CASSLTVQNTEAFF. CDR3 nucleotides: TGTGCCAGCAGCTTAACGGTCCAGAACACTGAAGCTTTCTTT. This chain joins TRBV7-8 and TRBJ1-1; D is unclear. V lost 2 bases and J lost 1, with 8 bases in between. Germline CDR1 SGHVS, CDR2 FQNEAQ. The CDR3 runs to 14 residues. Filled out from reference TRBV7-8 and TRBJ1-1, the complete variable domain reads GAGVSQSPRYKVAKRGQDVALRCDPISGHVSLFWYQQALGQGPEFLTYFQNEAQLDKSGLPSDRFFAERPEGSVSTLKIQRTQQEDSAVYLCASSLTVQNTEAFFGQGTRLTVV.